The 19 T cell receptor beta chains in this list originate from one sample, sequenced in a study of T cells in Graves' hyperthyroidism and ophthalmopathy. Amplification of TCR beta CDR3 regions was performed using RNA transcripts as template. With the HTBI primer set, the TCR CDR3 went through a first round of RT-PCR. A single record per CDR3 protein comes from TCRdb applying MiXCR to the multiplex PCR reads. The profile shows about 840,000 distinct CDR3 sequences, roughly 40% of them singletons. Source material: blood. These TCRs come from a man between 18 and 29 years old with Graves' hyperthyroidism.

This clonotype has only one observation. The V call is TRBV2, the J call TRBJ1-5, with TRBD1 matching over 9 bases. Trimming cost V 9 bases and J 4 bases; bases outside gene matches: 7. Germline-derived CDR1 and CDR2 are SNHLY and FYNNEI. The CDR3 consists of 14 residues. This chain's CDR3 is CASRGGTGNQPQHF. CDR3 bases: TGTGCCAGTAGGGGGGGGACAGGGAATCAGCCCCAGCATTTT.

This clonotype has just a few counts. The chain uses TRBV4-1 and TRBJ2-7, with D unresolved. Trimming took 1 base from V and 3 from J, leaving 7 bases between them. Germline loops: CDR1 MGHRA, CDR2 YSYEKL. The CDR3 loop spans 13 amino acids. In DNA form, the CDR3 reads TGCGCCAGCAGCCAAGTATACTTCTACGAGCAGTACTTC. Its translation: CASSQVYFYEQYF.

The CDR3 region is CASSSWDLSTDTQYF. The CDR3 nucleotides read TGTGCCAGCAGCTCATGGGACTTAAGCACAGATACGCAGTATTTT. The J gene is TRBJ2-3, the V gene TRBV9; tentative D call: TRBD2 (6 bases). Trimming left V 4 bases short and J 0 bases short, with 12 bases between. The CDR3 extends over 15 amino acids. Germline V gene lookup returns CDR1 SGDLS and CDR2 YYNGEE. Supplemented by reference TRBV9 and TRBJ2-3, the full variable domain reads DSGVTQTPKHLITATGQRVTLRCSPRSGDLSVYWYQQSLDQGLQFLIQYYNGEERAKGNILERFSAQQFPDLHSELNLSSLELGDSALYFCASSSWDLSTDTQYFGPGTRLTVL.

The table lists this clonotype with a few counts. This chain uses TRBV12-3 or TRBV12-4 with TRBJ2-2; D may be TRBD1 (5 bases). Trimming removed 6 bases at V and 8 bases at J, with 7 bases between. CDR3 length: 11 amino acids. The CDR3 coding sequence is TGTGCCAGCAGAAGACAGGGGGAGCTGTTTTTT. Translation: CASRRQGELFF.

This clonotype appeared a few times. The CDR3 loop reads CASSWGTAGYTF. The CDR3 DNA reads TGTGCCAGCAGCTGGGGGACGGCTGGCTACACCTTC. The J gene is TRBJ1-2, the V gene TRBV27, with a possible D match to TRBD1 (5 bases). V dropped 6 bases and J dropped 7 bases, with 12 bases sitting between them. Germline lookup yields CDR1 MNHEY and CDR2 SMNVEV (reference sequence). The CDR3 contains 12 residues.

The genes are TRBV5-5 and TRBJ1-5; no clear D gene. Looked up from germline, CDR1 is SGHKS and CDR2 is YYEKEE (reference sequence). CDR3 length equals 12 residues. Trimming cost V 4 bases and J 11 bases, with 13 bases left between them. The chain's CDR3 is CASSVEEETQHF. CDR3 bases: TGTGCCAGCAGCGTGGAGGAGGAGACCCAGCATTTT.

A word on this clonotype: One end of the junction does not line up with germline, which may come from a read error. This chain links TRBV7-2 with TRBJ2-7; D call uncertain. The CDR3 is 12 residues long. CDR1 is SGHTA and CDR2 is FQGNSA in the germline V gene. The CDR3 region has the DNA TGTGCCATCAGCTTGGCCGAAGGCGGGCAGTACTTC. Translating it yields CAISLAEGGQYF.

This clonotype was observed a few times. The V gene is TRBV7-8, the J gene TRBJ1-5; D gene uncertain. The V end was cut by 3 bases, the J end by 5 bases, with 17 bases between. This CDR3 is 16 amino acids long. Germline V CDR1 and CDR2: SGHVS, FQNEAQ. The CDR3 DNA reads TGTGCCAGCAGCTTCGGGGTTTTGATGCGAGATCAGCCCCAGCATTTT. This gives the protein CASSFGVLMRDQPQHF.

The chain's CDR3 is CSASDRGKIDEQYF. The CDR3 nucleotides read TGCAGTGCCTCTGACAGGGGGAAGATCGACGAGCAGTACTTC. The chain has TRBV20-1 and TRBJ2-7, with TRBD1 identical over 9 bases. The V and J ends lost 6 bases and 5 bases, in that order; junction bases with no gene match: 11. The CDR3 is 14 amino acids. The germline gives CDR1 DFQATT, CDR2 SNEGSKA (reference sequence).

This clonotype was seen only a few times. The chain is built from TRBV16 and TRBJ2-7; 7 bases are shared with TRBD1. CDR3 length equals 15 residues. CDR1 and CDR2 (germline): KGHSY, FQNENV. Trimming took 0 bases from V and 0 from J; bases not matched to a gene: 2. CDR3 residues: CASSQSWDSSYEQYF. The CDR3 DNA sequence: TGTGCCAGCAGCCAATCATGGGACAGCTCCTACGAGCAGTACTTC.

The chain recombines TRBV7-2 with TRBJ2-7, with TRBD2 matching over 8 bases. From germline, CDR1 is SGHTA and CDR2 FQGNSA. V was clipped by 2 bases and J by 0 bases; unmatched bases: 3. The CDR3 length is 15 residues. The CDR3 bases are TGTGCCAGCAGCTTAATAGCGGGAACCTCCTACGAGCAGTACTTC. This gives the protein CASSLIAGTSYEQYF.

In its sample, this clonotype was seen once. A much larger clone lies a single base off, so this may be a read error. The chain couples TRBV7-6 to TRBJ1-6, with D possibly TRBD1 on 5 matching bases. The germline V gene has CDR1 SGHVS and CDR2 FNYEAQ. The CDR3 is 15 residues long. The CDR3 DNA follows: TGTGCCGGCAGCTTTGGACGGACACCTAATTCACCCCTCCACTTT. Translation gives CAGSFGRTPNSPLHF.

With respect to this clonotype: This could be a read error, since a much larger clone is one nucleotide away. The final CDR3 position lacks the conserved phenylalanine or tryptophan, pointing to a likely read error. The rearrangement joins TRBV15 to TRBJ2-7, with a possible D match to TRBD2 (6 bases). The ends were cut back, 3 bases at V and 2 bases at J, with 11 bases in the middle. Germline V gene lookup returns CDR1 LNHNV and CDR2 YYDKDF (reference sequence). This CDR3 region has 14 residues. CDR3 protein: CATSSGGRTYEQYL. CDR3 DNA sequence: TGTGCCACCAGCAGTGGTGGGAGGACCTACGAGCAGTACTTA.

This clonotype has only a few counts. This chain joins TRBV20-1 and TRBJ1-2; D perhaps matches TRBD1 (6 bases). Germline CDR1 DFQATT, CDR2 SNEGSKA (reference sequence). The CDR3 length is 16 residues. Trimming removed 4 bases from V and 2 bases from J, with 20 bases in between. The CDR3 region has the DNA TGCAGTGCTAACCAAGAATCTAGCCAGGGGAACTATGGCTACACCTTC. This gives the protein CSANQESSQGNYGYTF.

As concerns this clonotype: With a much larger clone just one base away, this may be a read error. In DNA form, the CDR3 reads TGTGCCAGTTACGGCGCCTGGGATAGCTACACCTTC. Translating it yields CASYGAWDSYTF. The chain has TRBV19 and TRBJ1-2; D call uncertain. V was clipped by 8 bases and J by 9 bases, with 16 bases between them. CDR3 length: 12 residues. Germline V gives CDR1 LNHDA, CDR2 SQIVND (reference sequence). The variable domain in full, with the rest retrieved from reference TRBV19 and TRBJ1-2, is DGGITQSPKYLFRKEGQNVTLSCEQNLNHDAMYWYRQDPGQGLRLIYYSQIVNDFQKGDIAEGYSVSREKKESFPLTVTSAQKNPTAFYLCASYGAWDSYTFGSGTRLTVV.

This clonotype was detected only a few times. This chain links TRBV19 with TRBJ2-2, with TRBD1 as a possible D gene (6 bases). V was cut by 4 bases and J by 2 bases, with 17 bases left in between. The CDR3 sequence is 17 residues long. Germline CDR1 LNHDA, CDR2 SQIVND (reference sequence). CDR3 sequence (DNA): TGTGCCAGTAGTACATGGGACATCCGGGTCAACACCGGGGAGCTGTTTTTT. Encoded protein: CASSTWDIRVNTGELFF.

This clonotype occurred a few times. J is TRBJ2-7 and V is TRBV14; TRBD2 aligns across 10 bases. CDR1 and CDR2 from the germline V gene are SGHDN and FVKESK. V lost 3 bases and J lost 4; bases outside the gene matches: 9. This CDR3 region has 16 residues. Written as DNA, the CDR3 is TGTGCCAGCAGCCATAGCTTGGGACTAGCGCCTTACGAGCAGTACTTC. Protein: CASSHSLGLAPYEQYF.

This clonotype was seen many times. CDR3 residues: CASSLVGLSGNTIYF. Here the CDR3 DNA reads TGTGCCAGCAGCCTAGTAGGGTTGTCTGGAAACACCATATATTTT. The gene calls are TRBV7-2 and TRBJ1-3; D not certain. The germline V gene has CDR1 SGHTA and CDR2 FQGNSA. The V and J ends lost 5 bases and 1 base respectively, with 12 bases between them. This CDR3 has 15 amino acids.

This clonotype was recorded at least ten times. This chain uses TRBV7-9 with TRBJ1-2; D uncertain. This CDR3 has 9 amino acids. Trimming removed 10 bases from V and 6 bases from J, with 6 bases in between. Germline V gives CDR1 SEHNR, CDR2 FQNEAQ (reference sequence). The CDR3 DNA is TGTGCCACGTCCAATGGCTACACCTTC. It is translated as CATSNGYTF.